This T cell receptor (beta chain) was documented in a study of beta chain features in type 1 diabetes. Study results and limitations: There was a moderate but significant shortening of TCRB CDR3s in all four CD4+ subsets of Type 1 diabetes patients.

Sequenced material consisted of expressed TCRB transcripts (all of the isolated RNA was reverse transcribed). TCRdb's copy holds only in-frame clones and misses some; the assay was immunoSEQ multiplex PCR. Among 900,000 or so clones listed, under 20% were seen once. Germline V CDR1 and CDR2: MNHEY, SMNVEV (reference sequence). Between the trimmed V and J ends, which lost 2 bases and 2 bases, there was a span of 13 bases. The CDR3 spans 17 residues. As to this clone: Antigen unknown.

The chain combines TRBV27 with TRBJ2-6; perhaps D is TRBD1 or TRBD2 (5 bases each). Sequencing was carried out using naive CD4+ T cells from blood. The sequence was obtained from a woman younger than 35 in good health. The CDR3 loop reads CASSLVWGLTGANVLTF. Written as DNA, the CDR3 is TGTGCCAGCAGTTTAGTTTGGGGGTTAACTGGGGCCAACGTCCTGACTTTC.